This TCR beta chain emerged from a study of molecular identifiers for immune sequencing clone quantification. Points from the study as a whole: Detection of one spiked Jurkat cell's TCR RNA reportedly worked in some 980,000 naive cells.

In the case of this clonotype: What it recognizes is unknown. One end of the junction fails to match germline, which may point to a read error.

Per germline, CDR1 SGHVS and CDR2 FNYEAQ. The CDR3 has 12 amino acids. MiXCR, run by TCRdb on the PCR reads, gives a single entry per CDR3 protein. The repertoire holds approximately 54,000 distinct CDR3 sequences, about 23% seen once, with 1.9% in the top ten. The origin of this receptor is a human donor in good health. Some libraries in this study had Jurkat cell RNA spiked in. Sequenced: naive CD8+ T cells from blood, with Jurkat cell RNA spiked in. The subset is: FACS-sorted CD8+CD4-CCR7+CD45RA+ naive T cells. The chain carries TRBV7-6 and TRBJ2-7; D not certain. The chain's CDR3 is CASSLGGYGQYF. The CDR3 region has the DNA TGTGCCAGCAGCTTAGGCGGCTACGGGCAGTACTTC.